This T cell receptor beta chain appears in the sequencing data of a study of beta chain features in type 1 diabetes. Study information: The study found patients and healthy donors alike in age, gender and cell yields. Study-wide results and caveats: Shortening that was moderate but significant affected the TCRB CDR3s of Type 1 diabetes patients in all four CD4+ subsets. VDJ junctions from type 1 diabetes patients carried fewer insertions and larger deletions.

The sample holds a few counts of this clone. Its antigen is unidentified. Germline V CDR1 and CDR2: MDHEN, SYDVKM. V was cut by 4 bases and J by 0 bases, with 10 bases left in between. The CDR3 sequence is 15 residues long. Every isolated RNA sample was fully reverse transcribed, so sequencing captured expressed TCRB transcripts. Assay: immunoSEQ multiplex PCR; the TCRdb copy retains only in-frame clones and omits some. The sample contains 200,000 to 250,000 clones, about a sixth of which appear only once. Central memory, naive, regulatory and stem cell-like memory CD4+ cells were sorted by CD45RO/CCR7/CD25/CD127/CD95/CD27. Each sorted population was over 95% pure.

J is TRBJ2-1 and V is TRBV28; D remains ambiguous. This clonotype was obtained from a man aged 25-40 years with type 1 diabetes. The sample consisted of naive CD4+ T cells from blood. CDR3 residues: CASSYTFSSYNEQFF. CDR3 DNA: TGTGCCAGCAGTTACACTTTTAGCTCCTACAATGAGCAGTTCTTC. The whole variable domain, filled in from reference TRBV28 and TRBJ2-1, reads DVKVTQSSRYLVKRTGEKVFLECVQDMDHENMFWYRQDPGLGLRLIYFSYDVKMKEKGDIPEGYSVSREKKERFSLILESASTNQTSMYLCASSYTFSSYNEQFFGPGTRLTVL.